This TCR beta chain originates from a study of radiation and T cells in renal cell carcinoma. Documented time point: blood 4 weeks post-SBRT, at nephrectomy. Treatment in this sample: 15 Gy SBRT to primary tumor, nephrectomy 4 weeks later. Only in-frame clones appear in the TCRdb table, and some are missing; sequencing was by immunoSEQ multiplex PCR. In the table there are 50,000 to 70,000 clones, around three quarters of which are singletons. Germline loops: CDR1 GTSNPN, CDR2 SVGIG (reference sequence). The germline V and J ends were trimmed by 4 bases and 1 base, with 13 bases remaining between them. The CDR3 is made up of 14 amino acids.

The gene calls are TRBV30 and TRBJ1-1; D is undetermined. This clonotype was sampled from a man aged 60-69 years with renal cell carcinoma. The specimen was blood, collected from a patient whose treatment included radiotherapy and nephrectomy. This chain's CDR3 is CAWTVGWPNTEAFF. For the CDR3, the DNA is TGTGCCTGGACCGTCGGGTGGCCGAACACTGAAGCTTTCTTT. The full variable domain, its missing parts supplied by reference TRBV30 and TRBJ1-1, is SQTIHQWPATLVQPVGSPLSLECTVEGTSNPNLYWYRQAAGRGLQLLFYSVGIGQISSEVPQNLSASRPQDRQFILSSKKLLLSDSGFYLCAWTVGWPNTEAFFGQGTRLTVV.